This T cell receptor (beta chain) originates from a study of cytomegalovirus exposure and HLA in healthy donors listed by TCRdb under 2017. In terms of the full investigation: An earlier analysis of several hundred of the donors reported approximately 270 Gb of sequence data and 117 million unique TCR beta sequences from about 200 million T cells. An early release that covered about 600 HLA-typed donors contained about 290 gigabases of sequencing data and tens of millions of unique TCR sequences. The genetic ancestry cluster associated with self-reported Caucasian donors included 65% to 90% of the 300 to 450 genotyped donors. The study aimed to test whether signatures of past pathogen exposure could be identified by cataloging public T cell receptors. The study profiled the T cell repertoires of approximately 700 subjects by immunosequencing and related them to cytomegalovirus serostatus. Along with the approximately 700-subject first cohort, a separate validation cohort of roughly 110 different subjects was used. To predict cytomegalovirus infection status, the study combined high-throughput TCR immunosequencing, statistical association of individual TCRs with disease status, and machine learning. A later analysis re-examined previously published TCR beta repertoires from about 700 donors and added high-resolution HLA genotyping to investigate patterns of TCR occurrence. Rather than drawing on any new phenotypic data, the later analysis identified candidate immune exposures from TCR beta sequences and the way those sequences occurred across donors. An earlier analysis of several hundred of the donors applied high-throughput TCR beta sequencing to assess whether each TCR beta V gene segment acted as functional or pseudogenic. Donor age, sex, ethnicity and CMV serostatus were compiled together with the repertoire data. Genome-wide SNP genotypes for about 65% of the roughly 700 donors were used in a later genetic analysis, which treated that subset as a discovery cohort. All discovery cohort repertoires had been generated on a single sequencing platform. HLA typing included class I and class II loci at four-digit resolution. The number of donors typed differed by locus, with roughly 620-630 for A, B, C, DRB1 and DQB1, 522 for DQA1, approximately 580 for DPA1, and roughly 450 for DPB1. Because of strong linkage in the cohort, roughly 5 DR-DQ haplotypes were treated as single units for association and clustering. Among some 400 genotyped donors of the cohort, an average of 235,054 unique TCR beta nucleotide sequences were sequenced per donor, about a sixth of them non-productive. Broad study findings and their caveats: Because counts were too low, roughly 16 rarely observed V segments, including chromosome 9 orphons, were excluded from the earlier analysis of around 640 of the donors. HLA typing was unavailable for some donors at each locus, so association tests used only the typed subset. When HLA alleles, especially DR and DQ, strongly co-occurred, TCR associations were difficult to assign to individual alleles. Specific HLA alleles were associated with 15,000 to 20,000 TCR beta sequences at a false discovery rate of 0.05 in a later analysis. Sequencing depth was assumed to be roughly uniform across donors in the presence/absence analyses, though that assumption may not hold. A further reported finding was that TCR beta sequences accurately predicted the HLA-A and HLA-B alleles for most subjects in the first cohort. CMV serostatus was the only immune exposure information available for the cohort. Only TCR beta chains were sequenced in this cohort, and the absence of alpha or paired-chain data limited detectable features. According to a later analysis, most CMV-associated TCR beta chains appeared to be HLA-restricted, and the HLA associations seemed to be driven largely by CMV exposure. Linkage disequilibrium might explain the correlated functional status among segregating V segments, but an unknown experimental factor could not be ruled out. The authors suggested that the approach could potentially be generalized to other disease states and immunological phenotypes. Three of the identified cytomegalovirus-associated TCR beta chains were confirmed in vitro to be specific for cytomegalovirus antigens. Most TCR sequences were observed very rarely across donors, whereas some public TCRs were present in many individuals. Compared with the roughly 600-donor mean, donors in an Asian-associated ancestry cluster had fewer N-insertions in productive TCRs, according to a later genetic analysis. The study gave a list of 150 to 200 TCR beta chains associated with cytomegalovirus. The classifier was reported to diagnose cytomegalovirus status with high specificity and sensitivity in both the original cohort and the validation cohort. In a later genetic analysis, a missense DCLRE1C variant was associated with V-gene and J-gene trimming of TCR beta chains, and the association was replicated in an independent cohort. The 87-base-pair reads could not distinguish some IMGT-functional V segments, including TRBV6-2 and TRBV6-3, so those segments were excluded. An earlier analysis of several hundred of the donors showed that most TCR beta V segments appeared in productive rearrangements either about 87% or about 30% of the time, which broadly matched IMGT annotations. In a later analysis, TCR association rates were found to vary across HLA loci, with the most associated TCRs seen for DRB1 alleles and the fewest for HLA-C alleles. In a later analysis, HLA-associated TCR beta chains were found to be more clonally expanded and to have lower generation probabilities than equally common non-associated chains. A group of highly shared sequence variants was considered likely to be a technical artifact of the sequencing pipeline. Several of the top co-occurrence clusters appeared to be linked to parvovirus B19, influenza, CMV and Epstein-Barr virus, according to a later analysis.

A word on this clone: What this receptor recognizes is not known. No qualities accompany the bases; no much larger clone lies one base away.

Library preparation used the immunoSEQ multiplex PCR assay. A mixture of 60 forward primers for TCR Vbeta segments and 13 reverse primers for TCR Jbeta segments was used in the multiplex PCR. The CDR3 region of rearranged TCR beta genes was amplified from genomic DNA with a multiplex PCR assay. The amplified TCR beta libraries were sequenced on the Illumina HiSeq System as 87-base-pair reads. The paper's data handling went like this. A later analysis counted about 76 million unique TCR beta chains across the approximately 700 repertoires, and 10 million to 12 million of these chains were shared by at least two donors. Raw reads were error-corrected and collapsed into unique sequences with a nearest-neighbor algorithm that merged closely related sequences to remove PCR and sequencing errors. To assign V, D and J gene segments, CDR3 sequences were aligned to IMGT reference sequences. For a sequence to be retained, a match of at least six nucleotides to both a V gene segment and a J gene segment was required. A rearrangement counted as productive if the CDR3 had no stop codons and remained in frame with V and J, and every other rearrangement counted as non-productive. Following IMGT convention, CDR3 was defined as the stretch from the second conserved V-encoded cysteine to the conserved J-encoded phenylalanine. Sequences without an unambiguous match to a single V gene segment were excluded from the earlier analysis of 450 to 750 of the donors. An earlier analysis of a few hundred of the donors called V segments functional above 56.7% productive rearrangements and segregating when the between-donor standard deviation exceeded 5%. A statistical classification framework was built for diagnosing cytomegalovirus status from the catalog of TCR beta chain sequences. A later analysis assigned V and J genes by comparing TCR nucleotide sequences with IMGT/GENE-DB human TR gene sequences. Using the TCRdist pipeline, a later analysis assigned CDR3 sequences along with most-parsimonious VDJ recombination scenarios. In a later analysis, each TCR beta chain was defined by its CDR3 amino acid sequence together with its V-gene family, and reads without a unique V-gene family were excluded. As a way to deal with suspected cross-contamination and a sequencing artifact, a later analysis dropped 450 to 700 nucleotide sequences that were highly shared and had low generation probability. For each public chain, a later analysis derived a clonal expansion index from normalized ranks of inferred template counts within each repertoire. In a later analysis, generation probabilities were computed with a VDJ recombination model fitted to out-of-frame rearrangements, and the resulting probabilities were checked against IGoR. In a later analysis, hypergeometric tests were used to score TCR-TCR, TCR-HLA and TCR-CMV co-occurrence, with a repertoire-size bias correction applied to TCR pairs. A later analysis estimated false discovery rates by permuting HLA or CMV assignments 20 times. A later analysis grouped co-occurring TCRs with DBSCAN, adding TCRdist sequence similarity when clustering within HLA-allele-positive subsets. Repertoires with fewer than 30,000 or more than 120,000 public chains, plus five repertoires with anomalous nucleotide sharing, were excluded from co-occurrence clustering. TCRdb's version of the immuneACCESS table is confined to in-frame rearrangements and falls short of the full clone set. An unresolved V gene accounts for under half of the shortfall where checked; the remainder is of unknown origin. The V and J calls and the clone size are those of that table, but D and trimming were determined from the DNA. This sample comprises about 200,000 clones, 70% to 80% of them detected only once. The ten largest clones take up approximately 2% of the sample.

The cohort comprised fewer than 700 healthy bone marrow donors. At the time of sampling, all cohort members were nominally healthy, though unrecorded immune exposures were likely present. The donor tested CMV seropositive and was one of the 289 seropositive cohort members. A peripheral blood sample was collected from each donor, and TCR beta sequencing was performed on peripheral blood mononuclear cells. The Qiagen DNeasy Blood Extraction Kit was used to extract genomic DNA from the blood cell samples. Relative to germline, V is 2 bases shorter and J is 12 bases shorter, with 26 bases between their ends. The CDR3 starts with the cysteine, ends with the phenylalanine, and has 16 residues. Only the CDR3 part of the read is kept: 48 bases, read in frame from the first base. CDR1 MNHNY and CDR2 SVGAGI are derived from the germline V gene (reference sequence).

This receptor was obtained from a woman in her twenties or thirties in good health and CMV-seropositive. In this chain, TRBV6-6 is recombined with TRBJ2-7; TRBD1 is perhaps the D gene, given 7 matching bases. The sample comprised PBMCs. DNA sequence: TGTGCCAGCAGTTACCCCCCGCAGGGGGGAGTTTACCGTACGTACTTC. The translation is CASSYPPQGGVYRTYF.